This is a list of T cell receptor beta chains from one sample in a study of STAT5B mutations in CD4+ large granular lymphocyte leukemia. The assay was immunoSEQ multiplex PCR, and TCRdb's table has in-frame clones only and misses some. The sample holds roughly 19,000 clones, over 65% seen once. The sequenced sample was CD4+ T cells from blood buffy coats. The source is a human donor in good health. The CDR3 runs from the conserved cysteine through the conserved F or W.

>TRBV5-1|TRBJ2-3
CASSLKGQGYTDTQYF
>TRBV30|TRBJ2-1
CAWSVSGLFMEQFF
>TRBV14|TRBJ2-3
CASGVLAGGTDTQYF
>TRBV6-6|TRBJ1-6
CASRSGSRNSPLHF
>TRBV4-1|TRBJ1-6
CASSQGVQNSPLHF
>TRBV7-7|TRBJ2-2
CASSPSFPPGELFF
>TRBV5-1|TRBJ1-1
CASGTGGTNTEAFF
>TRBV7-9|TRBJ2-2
CASSRGSQERSGELFF
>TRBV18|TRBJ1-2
CASSPRLVGADGYTF
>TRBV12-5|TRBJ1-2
CASGLKLTWQGAYGYTF
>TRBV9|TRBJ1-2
CASSVDQGAWGYTF
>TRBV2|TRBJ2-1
CASSLGGNEQFF
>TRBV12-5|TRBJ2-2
CASGQDRGGAGELFF
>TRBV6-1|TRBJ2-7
CASRIAGGIHEQYF
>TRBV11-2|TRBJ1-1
CASSPDRGLGTEAFF
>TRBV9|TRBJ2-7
CASSVGYSSYYEQYF
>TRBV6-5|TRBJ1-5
CASSYSEGSNQPQHF
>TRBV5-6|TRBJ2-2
CASSPVGGTANGELFF
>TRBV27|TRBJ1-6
CASSPGWADNSPLHF
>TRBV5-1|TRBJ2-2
CASSSQGTGELFF
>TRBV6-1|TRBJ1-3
CASSGDVGNTIYF
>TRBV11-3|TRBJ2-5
CASSAGSLAGGGETQYF
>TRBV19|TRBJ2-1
CASSKIVGEQFF
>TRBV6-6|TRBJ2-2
CASSYRGQGAGELFF
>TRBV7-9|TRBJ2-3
CASSLDPGSTDTQYF
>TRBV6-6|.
CASSYTGRFYEQYF
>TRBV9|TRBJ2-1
CASSVGDGGALNEQFF
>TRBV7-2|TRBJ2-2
CASSLRVLAGPGTGELFF
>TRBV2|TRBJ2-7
CASTQTAGAITYEQYF
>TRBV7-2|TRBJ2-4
CASSLRRGGWVKNIQYF
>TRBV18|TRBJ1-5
CASSFAGSNQPQHF
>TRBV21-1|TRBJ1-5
CASSSPGQGYSNQPQHF
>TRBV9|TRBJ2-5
CASSLNLKETQYF
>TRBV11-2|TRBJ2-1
CASSFDRVGNEQFF
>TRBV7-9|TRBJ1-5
CASSLASQPQHF
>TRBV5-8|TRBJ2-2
CASSTSGRAAGELFF
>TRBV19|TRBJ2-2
CASSIPGTGSGELFF
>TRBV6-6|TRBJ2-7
CASSRDSYEQYF
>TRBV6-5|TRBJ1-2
CASSADRGLGGYTF
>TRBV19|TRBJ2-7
CASSIRAGGPHEQYF
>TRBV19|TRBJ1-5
CASSAPPRGGYQPQHF
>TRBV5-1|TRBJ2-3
CASTPIPGTSADTQYF
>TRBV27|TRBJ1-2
CASSFLGANYGYTF
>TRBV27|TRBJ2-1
CVSSGRNEQFF
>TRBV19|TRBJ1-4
CATSGQPLVGGREKLFF
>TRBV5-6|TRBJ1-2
CASSPTGIHYGYTF
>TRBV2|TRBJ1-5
CASRVRGNQPQHF
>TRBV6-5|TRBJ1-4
CASRRQVSDEKLFF
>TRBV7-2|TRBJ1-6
CASSPTFTGPLHF
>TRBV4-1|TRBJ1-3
CASSHLGLVPGNTIYF